The TCR beta chain under discussion was sequenced for a study of cytomegalovirus exposure and HLA in healthy donors. Study at large: Some 85 million unique TCRs, all from HLA-typed donors, were included in an early release of the data.

Study outcomes and limitations: Reportedly, cytomegalovirus status was diagnosed with high sensitivity and specificity. It was only CMV serostatus that was available as immune exposure information.

Concerning this clone: The antigen remains unidentified.

PCR amplification relied on 60 Vbeta primers (plus 13 Jbeta primers). TCRdb's table, derived via immunoSEQ multiplex PCR, lists solely in-frame clones and lacks some. The sample includes under 200,000 clones, 70% to 80% of them seen just once. Material for sequencing was PBMCs. This receptor was identified in a woman aged 40 to 55 in good health and CMV-seronegative.

The CDR3 coding sequence is TGCGCCAGCAGCCAAGTTCTAGGGGGCCTCTCCTTCAACACTGAAGCTTTCTTT. It translates to CASSQVLGGLSFNTEAFF. J is TRBJ1-1 and V is TRBV4-3; 7 bases line up with TRBD1. Looked up from germline, CDR1 is LGHNA and CDR2 is YSLEER. This CDR3 comprises 18 residues. J lost 2 bases, V lost 1 base, and 13 bases had no gene match.